Presented here are 30 T cell receptor beta chains from one specimen sequenced in a study of T cell responses to AZD1222 COVID-19 vaccine (dated by TCRdb to the early 2020s). Library generation was performed with the immunoSEQ multiplex PCR assay. As stored in TCRdb, this immuneACCESS dataset retains in-frame rearrangements with V and J assigned. A fraction of the clones does not appear; measured against another copy, unresolved V genes explain less than half of the discrepancy, and the remainder lacks a known reason. Counted in this sample were about 120,000 clones; just over 85% of them appeared once. 7% to 9% of the sample is in the top ten clones. According to the study, the label for this sample's time point signals: baseline before first vaccination. Sample: peripheral blood, taken on day 0 of AZD1222 vaccination. The receptor set was obtained from an adult in good health.

This chain links TRBV11-1 with TRBJ2-2, with D unresolved. The CDR3 totals 12 residues. The V gene lost 6 bases and the J gene lost 4 bases, with 6 bases spanning the gap. In germline, CDR1 is SGHAT, CDR2 FQDESV (reference sequence). CDR3 region: CASRRITGELFF. In nucleotides, the CDR3 is TGTGCCAGCAGACGGATCACCGGGGAGCTGTTTTTT.

This chain uses TRBV12-3 or TRBV12-4 with TRBJ1-2, with D unresolved. Trimming stripped 1 base from V and 4 bases from J, with 4 bases between. The CDR3 is made up of 12 amino acids. The CDR3 is CASSLGLYGYTF. CDR3 coding DNA: TGTGCCAGCAGTTTAGGACTCTATGGCTACACCTTC.

The V call is TRBV15, the J call TRBJ1-5; D is ambiguous. Trimming removed 1 base from V and 0 bases from J, with 16 bases in between. The CDR3 runs 18 residues. CDR1 LNHNV and CDR2 YYDKDF come from the germline V gene (reference sequence). CDR3 DNA sequence: TGTGCCACCAGCAGAGGCTATGGCAGCCAAGATAGCAATCAGCCCCAGCATTTT. Translated: CATSRGYGSQDSNQPQHF.

This clone is a singleton in its sample. This sequence joins TRBV24-1 and TRBJ1-1; no reliable D call. Germline lookup yields CDR1 KGHDR and CDR2 SFDVKD. The CDR3 covers 12 residues. V was shortened by 3 bases and J by 1 base, with 2 bases between the two germline ends. The CDR3 region is CATSDPNTEAFF. The CDR3, as DNA: TGTGCCACCAGTGATCCGAACACTGAAGCTTTCTTT.

The V call is TRBV6-4, the J call TRBJ2-2; no clear D gene. Germline V gives CDR1 MRHNA, CDR2 SNTAGT. There are 13 residues in the CDR3. Deletions cut 2 bases from V and 4 bases from J, with 5 bases between. The CDR3: CASSDRLTGELFF. CDR3 DNA sequence: TGTGCCAGCAGTGACAGGCTCACCGGGGAGCTGTTTTTT.

The chain uses TRBV3-1 (or the pseudogene TRBV3-2) and TRBJ1-2, with TRBD1 matching over 9 bases. Unmatched junction bases numbered 5, after V lost 4 bases and J lost 2 bases. Germline-derived CDR1 and CDR2 are LGHDT and YNNKEL (reference sequence). The CDR3 is 15 residues long. The CDR3 region is CASSLRGQGNYGYTF. The DNA for the CDR3 is TGTGCCAGCAGCCTCCGGGGACAGGGAAACTATGGCTACACCTTC.

This chain connects TRBV20-1 to TRBJ2-3; D possibly uses TRBD1 or TRBD2 (5 bases each). Germline-derived CDR1 and CDR2 are DFQATT and SNEGSKA (reference sequence). The CDR3 length is 14 residues. V was trimmed by 3 bases and J by 6 bases, leaving 16 bases between them. CDR3 in DNA: TGCAGTGCTAGTCCGGGGACGGCTGGGGATACGCAGTATTTT. As protein: CSASPGTAGDTQYF.

The rearrangement links TRBV15 to TRBJ2-3, with TRBD2 matching 8 bases. This CDR3 comprises 17 residues. Germline V gene data show CDR1 as LNHNV and CDR2 as YYDKDF (reference sequence). The V gene end was trimmed by 0 bases and the J gene end by 2 bases; junction bases not matched to a gene: 7. The CDR3 sequence: CATSRDWRGASTDTQYF. CDR3 nucleotide sequence: TGTGCCACCAGCAGAGACTGGCGGGGGGCCTCCACAGATACGCAGTATTTT.

The chain recombines TRBV18 with TRBJ2-7; perhaps TRBD2 as D (5 bases). The CDR3 spans 14 residues. Germline V CDR1 and CDR2: KGHSH, LQKENI. Trimming took 3 bases from V and 0 from J, leaving 9 bases between them. CDR3 DNA: TGTGCCAGCTCACCGGGAGCGAGCTCCTACGAGCAGTACTTC. Amino acids: CASSPGASSYEQYF.

The J gene is TRBJ1-2, the V gene TRBV5-6; no reliable D call. Trimming took off 0 bases at V and 4 bases at J, with 7 bases between the two ends. Germline V lookup: CDR1 SGHDT, CDR2 YYEEEE. The CDR3 is made up of 13 amino acids. CDR3 nucleotide sequence: TGTGCCAGCAGCTTGGGGGGTATCTATGGCTACACCTTC. Encoded protein: CASSLGGIYGYTF.

The V call is TRBV24-1, the J call TRBJ2-1, with D unresolved. CDR1 and CDR2 (germline): KGHDR, SFDVKD. V was cut by 8 bases and J by 0 bases, with 19 bases left in between. This CDR3 is 17 amino acids long. The CDR3 sequence: CATKPFPSLSSYNEQFF. CDR3 DNA: TGTGCCACCAAGCCGTTCCCGTCCCTGAGCTCCTACAATGAGCAGTTCTTC.

This clone rates as medium-sized. The chain is built from TRBV2 and TRBJ2-7; possibly TRBD1 for D (6 bases). With 6 bases removed from V and 5 bases from J, the gap between germline ends came to 11 bases. The CDR3 sequence is 12 residues long. From germline, CDR1 is SNHLY and CDR2 FYNNEI. The CDR3 loop is CASRLGQNEQYF. CDR3 bases: TGTGCCAGCAGACTCGGACAGAACGAGCAGTACTTC.

V gene TRBV13 combines with J gene TRBJ1-1; D is possibly TRBD1 (6 bases). The CDR3 loop spans 13 amino acids. V gave up 5 bases and J gave up 3 bases, with 10 bases separating them. CDR1 is PRHDT and CDR2 is FYEKMQ in the germline V gene (reference sequence). CDR3 nucleotides: TGTGCCAGCAGCATCGACAGGCACACTGAAGCTTTCTTT. Protein product: CASSIDRHTEAFF. Complete variable domain (other parts from reference TRBV13 and TRBJ1-1): AAGVIQSPRHLIKEKRETATLKCYPIPRHDTVYWYQQGPGQDPQFLISFYEKMQSDKGSIPDRFSAQQFSDYHSELNMSSLELGDSALYFCASSIDRHTEAFFGQGTRLTVV.

This sequence joins TRBV5-4 and TRBJ2-7, with TRBD1 matching 8 bases. The junction had 5 bases not matched to a gene; V was cut back by 2 bases and J by 4 bases. Germline CDR1 reads SGHNT; CDR2 reads YYREEE (reference sequence). The CDR3 runs 14 residues. CDR3 DNA: TGTGCCAGCAGCTTACAGACAGGGGCTTACGAGCAGTACTTC. Translated: CASSLQTGAYEQYF.

V and J are TRBV11-2 and TRBJ1-2; D remains unclear. Germline lookup yields CDR1 SGHAT and CDR2 FQNNGV. CDR3 length: 13 amino acids. The V end lost 5 bases, the J end lost 2 bases, and 9 bases lay between the germline ends. CDR3 DNA sequence: TGTGCCAGCAGCCAAGGTGGGAACTATGGCTACACCTTC. It specifies CASSQGGNYGYTF.

This chain connects TRBV5-4 to TRBJ2-7, with unresolved D. Germline CDR1 and CDR2: SGHNT and YYREEE (reference sequence). V shed 0 bases and J shed 5 bases, with 12 bases lying between them. The CDR3 extends over 14 amino acids. CDR3 residues: CASSLGGLTNEQYF. The CDR3 region has the DNA TGTGCCAGCAGCTTGGGGGGTCTAACAAACGAGCAGTACTTC.

The gene calls are TRBV3-1 (or the pseudogene TRBV3-2) and TRBJ2-5, with 10 bases lining up with TRBD2. J lost 5 bases, V lost 1 base, and 7 bases had no gene match. The length of the CDR3 is 16 residues. Germline V gene lookup returns CDR1 LGHDT and CDR2 YNNKEL (reference sequence). The CDR3 here is CASSQGSSGSLETQYF. CDR3 bases: TGTGCCAGCAGCCAAGGTTCTAGCGGGAGTCTGGAGACCCAGTACTTC.

The V gene is TRBV3-1 (or the pseudogene TRBV3-2), the J gene TRBJ1-2, with D tentatively TRBD1 (6 bases). The V gene's germline CDR1 is LGHDT and CDR2 YNNKEL (reference sequence). The CDR3 length is 15 residues. Trimming left V 1 base short and J 8 bases short, with 17 bases between. The CDR3 protein is CASSQGQAGARGYTF. For the CDR3, the DNA is TGTGCCAGCAGCCAAGGACAGGCTGGGGCGCGGGGCTACACCTTC.

The V call is TRBV20-1, the J call TRBJ1-1; 8 bases line up with TRBD1. Unmatched junction bases numbered 3, after V lost 6 bases and J lost 6 bases. Germline assignment: CDR1 DFQATT and CDR2 SNEGSKA (reference sequence). The length of the CDR3 is 11 residues. The CDR3 DNA follows: TGCAGTGCCACAGGGGGGGCTGAAGCTTTCTTT. Protein product: CSATGGAEAFF.

This chain joins TRBV18 and TRBJ2-7, with D hard to call. Per germline, CDR1 KGHSH and CDR2 LQKENI. This CDR3 spans 13 amino acids. Trimming cost V 3 bases and J 0 bases, with 6 bases left between them. The CDR3 here is CASSPGYSYEQYF. In nucleotides, the CDR3 is TGTGCCAGCTCACCGGGATACTCCTACGAGCAGTACTTC.

This clone occurred once. V and J are TRBV11-3 and TRBJ2-7, with a weak D call TRBD2 (5 bases). From germline, CDR1 is SGHNT and CDR2 YENEEA. The CDR3 runs to 13 residues. V lost 1 base, J lost 3 bases, and 7 bases lay in between. The CDR3 coding sequence is TGTGCCAGCAGCTTAGTGGCGGGCTACGAGCAGTACTTC. As protein: CASSLVAGYEQYF.

The gene calls are TRBV28 and TRBJ1-1, with a tentative D call TRBD1 (6 bases). This CDR3 has 14 residues. V lost 5 bases and J 4 bases, leaving 14 bases between the germline ends. Germline V gives CDR1 MDHEN, CDR2 SYDVKM. The DNA for the CDR3 is TGTGCCAGCAGTCTCCGTGGGGGCTTCACTGAAGCTTTCTTT. Protein sequence: CASSLRGGFTEAFF.

The chain employs TRBV19 and TRBJ1-5, with TRBD1 matching over 7 bases. V lost 3 bases to trimming and J lost 7 bases; unmatched junction nucleotides: 6. Germline V gene lookup returns CDR1 LNHDA and CDR2 SQIVND (reference sequence). This CDR3 has 14 amino acids. Here the CDR3 reads CASSMTGISQPQHF. DNA for the CDR3: TGTGCCAGTAGTATGACAGGGATCAGCCAGCCCCAGCATTTT. Drawing the rest from reference TRBV19 and TRBJ1-5, the complete variable domain is DGGITQSPKYLFRKEGQNVTLSCEQNLNHDAMYWYRQDPGQGLRLIYYSQIVNDFQKGDIAEGYSVSREKKESFPLTVTSAQKNPTAFYLCASSMTGISQPQHFGDGTRLSIL.

The chain joins TRBV18 to TRBJ2-3; tentatively, D is TRBD1 or TRBD2 (5 bases each). Germline V gene data show CDR1 as KGHSH and CDR2 as LQKENI. The CDR3 has 17 amino acids. V lost 2 bases and J lost 5, with 20 bases in between. The CDR3 DNA reads as TGTGCCAGCTCACCAATCTGGGACGGTTCGAGTGGAGATACGCAGTATTTT. Encoded protein: CASSPIWDGSSGDTQYF.

This clone has a single count. This chain links TRBV5-1 with TRBJ2-7, with 7 bases identical to TRBD2. Germline V gene lookup returns CDR1 SGHRS and CDR2 YFSETQ. The CDR3 extends over 16 amino acids. The V gene end was trimmed by 2 bases and the J gene end by 3 bases; junction bases not matched to a gene: 11. The CDR3, as DNA: TGCGCCAGCAGCTTAAATTCGGCGGGACTAATCTACGAGCAGTACTTC. Translated, it gives CASSLNSAGLIYEQYF.

This clone was recorded only once. The J gene is TRBJ1-4, the V gene TRBV7-9; unclear D gene. The CDR3 has 17 amino acids. The germline gives CDR1 SEHNR, CDR2 FQNEAQ (reference sequence). V lost 8 bases and J lost 0, with 19 bases in between. The CDR3 reads CASGYGIQGPTNEKLFF. Here the CDR3 DNA reads TGTGCCAGCGGCTATGGAATCCAAGGCCCAACTAATGAAAAACTGTTTTTT.

The chain has TRBV7-6 and TRBJ2-1; 9 bases fit TRBD2. The CDR3 has 19 amino acids. The V gene's germline CDR1 is SGHVS and CDR2 FNYEAQ. With V trimmed by 5 bases and J by 7 bases, 21 bases remained unmatched. CDR3 protein: CASSLAPPGSSGSSNEQFF. The CDR3 DNA follows: TGTGCCAGCAGCCTCGCCCCCCCGGGGAGTAGCGGGAGTAGTAATGAGCAGTTCTTC.

CDR3: CASNLIRGNEGTQYF. CDR3 sequence (DNA): TGTGCCAGCAACCTAATCCGGGGTAACGAGGGGACCCAGTACTTC. The gene calls are TRBV6-5 and TRBJ2-5; D possibly corresponds to TRBD2 (5 bases). V was shortened by 7 bases and J by 7 bases, with 22 bases between the two germline ends. From germline, CDR1 is MNHEY and CDR2 SVGAGI. The CDR3 loop spans 15 amino acids.

A word on this clone: Other nucleotide sequences from this sample produce the same CDR3. The V call is TRBV28, the J call TRBJ1-2; 7 positions match TRBD1. The CDR3 extends over 13 amino acids. Germline values: CDR1 MDHEN, CDR2 SYDVKM. With V trimmed by 3 bases and J by 2 bases, 0 bases remained unmatched. The CDR3 loop is CASSLGQNYGYTF. The CDR3 DNA sequence: TGTGCCAGCAGTTTGGGACAGAACTATGGCTACACCTTC.

The chain recombines TRBV9 with TRBJ2-5, with D possibly matching TRBD2 (5 bases). The germline gives CDR1 SGDLS, CDR2 YYNGEE. The length of the CDR3 is 15 residues. V lost 0 bases and J lost 3, with 12 bases in between. The CDR3 loop reads CASSVDSSGKETQYF. The CDR3 region has the DNA TGTGCCAGCAGCGTAGATTCAAGCGGAAAAGAGACCCAGTACTTC. The full variable domain, completed using reference TRBV9 and TRBJ2-5, is DSGVTQTPKHLITATGQRVTLRCSPRSGDLSVYWYQQSLDQGLQFLIQYYNGEERAKGNILERFSAQQFPDLHSELNLSSLELGDSALYFCASSVDSSGKETQYFGPGTRLLVL.